This is a list of T cell receptor beta chains from one sample in a study of regulatory T cells in long-lasting Graves disease. TCRdb called the multiplex PCR reads again in MiXCR, with one record for every CDR3 protein. The sample has around 460,000 distinct CDR3 sequences; about 22% are singletons. The specimen was peripheral blood mononuclear cells (PBMCs), collected when the disease was refractory, from a patient treated with antithyroid drugs. The origin of the receptors is a female donor with Graves disease. CDR3s include the opening cysteine and the closing phenylalanine or tryptophan. The D gene is left open where the match is weak. The size of a clone is reported for some rows only, either as once, few or many, or as a class for expanded clones.

TRBJ1-4 | TRBV29-1 | TRBD1 | many | TGCAGCGTTGAAGACAGGGGGCGCCTAGAGGGTGAAAAACTGTTTTTT | CSVEDRGRLEGEKLFF
TRBJ1-1 | TRBV20-1 | TRBD1 | NA | TGCAGTGCGAGCAGGATAAACAGGGGGAGGTACACTGAAGCTTTCTTT | CSASRINRGRYTEAFF
TRBJ1-2 | TRBV19 | NA | many | TGTGCCAGTAGACGCCAGGGAGATCGAGGCTACACCTTC | CASRRQGDRGYTF
TRBJ1-6 | TRBV28 | NA | many | TGTGCCAGCAGTCAGACGTGGGGGGGCCTTAATTCACCCCTCCACTTT | CASSQTWGGLNSPLHF
TRBJ1-1 | TRBV3-1 | NA | NA | TGTGCCAGCAGGCACAGGGTCGGTGGCACTGAAGCTTTCTTT | CASRHRVGGTEAFF
TRBJ2-7 | TRBV6-4 | TRBD1 | NA | TGTGCCAGCAGTTTCAACCACCTCCCGGGACAGGGAACCCACGAGCAGTACTTC | CASSFNHLPGQGTHEQYF
TRBJ2-7 | TRBV28 | NA | few | TGTGCCAGCAGTCCCCCGACGGGAGAGGTCTACGAGCAGTACTTC | CASSPPTGEVYEQYF
TRBJ2-2 | TRBV2 | NA | many | TGTGCCAGCGGTCTGGGTTCGATCACCGGGGAGCTGTTTTTT | CASGLGSITGELFF
TRBJ2-7 | TRBV6-1 | NA | NA | TGTGCCAGCGGCGGGCAGATGGGATCCTACGAGCAGTACTTC | CASGGQMGSYEQYF
TRBJ2-7 | TRBV11-2 | NA | many | TGTGCCAGCAGCTGGGCGGCGTACGAGCAGTACTTC | CASSWAAYEQYF
TRBJ2-7 | TRBV28 | TRBD1 | many | TGTGCCAGCACCCCTCGGACAGGGGGCTGGGAGCAGTACTTC | CASTPRTGGWEQYF
TRBJ2-7 | TRBV6-2/TRBV6-3 | NA | few | TGTGCCAGCAGAACACCGCTTGGACTACCCGGGGAGCAGTACTTC | CASRTPLGLPGEQYF
TRBJ1-2 | TRBV28 | NA | many | TGTGCCAGCAGTCCAACCTCGTCCCGTGGCGGCTACACCTTC | CASSPTSSRGGYTF
TRBJ1-3 | TRBV4-1 | NA | once | TGCGCCAGCAGCCGCTATAAGGGGGGCAACACCATATATTTT | CASSRYKGGNTIYF
TRBJ1-5 | TRBV30 | NA | few | TGTGCCTGGAGCCCGGGACACCCTAGCAATCAGCCCCAGCATTTT | CAWSPGHPSNQPQHF
TRBJ2-3 | TRBV19 | NA | NA | TGTGCCAGTAGTATAGTTGAGTCAGATACGCAGTATTTT | CASSIVESDTQYF
TRBJ2-7 | TRBV7-6 | TRBD2 | NA | TGTGCCAGCAGCTTAGACGGGGGGGATTACGAGCAGTACTTC | CASSLDGGDYEQYF
TRBJ1-6 | TRBV20-1 | NA | NA | TGCAGTGCTAGTGTAGGGGGGTTAAATTCGCCCCTCCACTTT | CSASVGGLNSPLHF
TRBJ2-5 | TRBV6-5 | TRBD2 | NA | TGTGCCAGCAGTTACAAGTGGACTAGCGGGAGTAGGAAAGAGACCCAGTACTTC | CASSYKWTSGSRKETQYF
TRBJ1-2 | TRBV7-2 | NA | few | TGTGCCAGCAGCTTAGTTCAGTTCTATGGCTACACCTTC | CASSLVQFYGYTF
TRBJ2-2 | TRBV9 | NA | NA | TGTGCCAGCAGCGTAGAGAGAAATACCGGGGAGCTGTTTTTT | CASSVERNTGELFF
TRBJ1-2 | TRBV12-3/TRBV12-4 | NA | many | TGTGCCAGCAGTTTTTCGGAGGAGCTCGGCTACACCTTC | CASSFSEELGYTF
TRBJ2-4 | TRBV28 | NA | many | TGTGCCAGCAGCTCTAGGGGGGCTGGGGTTGGAGCCAAAAACATTCAGTACTTC | CASSSRGAGVGAKNIQYF
TRBJ1-6 | TRBV19 | NA | few | TGTGCCAGTAGTATGGAGGGTGGGGATTCACCCCTCCACTTT | CASSMEGGDSPLHF
TRBJ1-1 | TRBV11-2 | TRBD1 | NA | TGTGCCAGCACCCTCAGTGGGACAGGGAGGAACACTGAAGCTTTCTTT | CASTLSGTGRNTEAFF
TRBJ2-3 | TRBV2 | TRBD2 | NA | TGTGCCAGCAGTGAAGGTACCCTAGCGGGAGGCACAGATACGCAGTATTTT | CASSEGTLAGGTDTQYF
TRBJ1-6 | TRBV6-5 | NA | many | TGTGCCAGCAGTTACTCTTCCCTAGGATGGACTAATTCACCCCTCCACTTT | CASSYSSLGWTNSPLHF
TRBJ1-5 | TRBV14 | NA | NA | TGTGCCAGCAGCCTGGGCCAATTTGGGCCCCAGCATTTT | CASSLGQFGPQHF
TRBJ1-2 | TRBV28 | NA | many | TGTGCCAGCAGTTTATACGCGCATTATGGCTACACCTTC | CASSLYAHYGYTF
TRBJ2-7 | TRBV4-1 | NA | NA | TGCGCCAGCAGCCAAGATACCGAATCCTACGAGCAGTACTTC | CASSQDTESYEQYF
TRBJ1-1 | TRBV6-5 | NA | few | TGTGCCAGCAGTTACTGGGTGGTTGACACTGAAGCTTTCTTT | CASSYWVVDTEAFF
TRBJ2-3 | TRBV24-1 | NA | NA | TGTGCCACCAGTGATTTTCAAGGGGGGACGGCGAGCACAGATACGCAGTATTTT | CATSDFQGGTASTDTQYF
TRBJ2-7 | TRBV19 | TRBD1 | NA | TGTGCCAGTACCCCCGGACAGGCCTCCTACGAGCAGTACTTC | CASTPGQASYEQYF
TRBJ1-5 | TRBV6-1 | TRBD1 | NA | TGTGCCAGCGCCCGACAGGGCGGCAATCAGCCCCAGCATTTT | CASARQGGNQPQHF
TRBJ1-1 | TRBV25-1 | TRBD1 | many | TGTGCCAGCAGTGAATATGGACAGGGATATAGGACTGAAGCTTTCTTT | CASSEYGQGYRTEAFF
TRBJ2-7 | TRBV7-2 | TRBD2 | many | TGTGCCAGCAGCTTATGGGGACTAGCGGGATCATACGAGCAGTACTTC | CASSLWGLAGSYEQYF
TRBJ1-5 | TRBV6-2/TRBV6-3 | NA | many | TGTGCCAGCACCAAAGACAGCAATCAGCCCCAGCATTTT | CASTKDSNQPQHF
TRBJ1-2 | TRBV28 | TRBD1 | many | TGTGCCAGCAGTTTAACAGCCAGGGGGGCGGGCTATGGCTACACCTTC | CASSLTARGAGYGYTF
TRBJ2-2 | TRBV24-1 | NA | few | TGTGCCACCAGTGACGGTGGGACGGCGAACACCGGGAAGCTGTTTTTT | CATSDGGTANTGKLFF
TRBJ1-1 | TRBV6-1 | NA | many | TGTGCCAGCGGACGGGGCACTGAAGCTTTCTTT | CASGRGTEAFF
TRBJ2-3 | TRBV6-1 | TRBD2 | few | TGTGCCAGCACCAAGCGGGAGATAGATACGCAGTATTTT | CASTKREIDTQYF
TRBJ1-1 | TRBV24-1 | TRBD1 | NA | TGTGCCACCAGTGATTCGCCCGGACAGGGGGACACTGAAGCTTTCTTT | CATSDSPGQGDTEAFF
TRBJ2-6 | TRBV6-1 | NA | few | TGTGCCAGCCACAGCGGGACAGATTTCTCTGGGGCCAACGTCCTGACTTTC | CASHSGTDFSGANVLTF
TRBJ1-2 | TRBV2 | NA | many | TGTGCCAGCAGTGAGGGCCGGGGTGGCGGCTACACCTTC | CASSEGRGGGYTF
TRBJ1-5 | TRBV24-1 | TRBD1 | NA | TGTGCCACCAGTGATACAGGGGTAAGCAATCAGCCCCAGCATTTT | CATSDTGVSNQPQHF
TRBJ1-1 | TRBV28 | NA | many | TGTGCCAGCAGCTTAGGGAGGCAGAACACTGAAGCTTTCTTT | CASSLGRQNTEAFF
TRBJ1-3 | TRBV19 | NA | NA | TGTGCCACCAAATCGGGGGGCTTACTCTCTGGAAACACCATATATTTT | CATKSGGLLSGNTIYF
TRBJ2-7 | TRBV20-1 | TRBD1 | few | TGCAGTGCTAGTGGACCGACAGGGGAATTTTACGAGCAGTACTTC | CSASGPTGEFYEQYF
TRBJ2-7 | TRBV14 | NA | few | TGTGCCAGCAGCTGGGCCGGGGCCATCAACGAGCAGTACTTC | CASSWAGAINEQYF
TRBJ2-7 | TRBV19 | NA | NA | TGTGCCAGTAGTATACATGGGAACTCCTACGAGCAGTACTTC | CASSIHGNSYEQYF